The rows below give T cell receptor beta chains drawn from one sample of a study of blood T cell repertoires in COVID-19. Assay used: immunoSEQ multiplex PCR; TCRdb lists only in-frame clones, some missing. The data hold around 91,000 clones, with around 84% observed a single time. The material sequenced was peripheral blood. The receptor set was obtained from an elderly man with acute or convalescent COVID-19. CDR3s include the opening cysteine and the closing phenylalanine or tryptophan. The D gene is left open where the match is weak.

v_gene	d_gene	j_gene	CDR3aa
TRBV14	-	TRBJ2-5	CASSQERGPRETQYF
TRBV7-2	TRBD2	TRBJ2-4	CASSRTSGSQAKNIQYF
TRBV18	-	TRBJ1-1	CASSPSRGTEAFF
TRBV10-2	TRBD1	TRBJ1-2	CASRQTGTGNGYTF
TRBV5-6	-	TRBJ1-2	CASSLVANYGYTF
TRBV5-1	-	TRBJ1-5	CASSPTGTYSNQPQHF
TRBV12-3/TRBV12-4	-	TRBJ1-2	CASSPTGIGYTF
TRBV3-1/TRBV3-2	-	TRBJ2-7	CASSQPFYGHETYEQYF
TRBV19	-	TRBJ1-5	CGGGLRELGQPQHF
TRBV24-1	TRBD2	TRBJ2-3	CATSDAGTSGGRDTQYF
TRBV5-1	-	TRBJ1-5	CASSLEGRENQPQHF
TRBV7-9	TRBD1	TRBJ2-7	CASSLLSGTDSYEQYF
TRBV30	-	TRBJ1-4	CAWSDGWGRALFF
TRBV7-3	TRBD1	TRBJ1-2	CASSPTGQQYGYTF
TRBV5-6	TRBD2	TRBJ2-7	CASSSTSGVRYEQYF
TRBV28	-	TRBJ2-1	CASRSGDASSYNEQFF
TRBV5-1	TRBD2	TRBJ2-3	CASSPLAGLDDTQYF
TRBV14	-	TRBJ2-7	CASSQNPVSYEQYF
TRBV7-3	-	TRBJ1-1	CASSLTPRAEAFF
TRBV7-2	-	TRBJ1-2	CASSLIRVYGYTF
TRBV5-1	-	TRBJ2-3	CASSSTEGGNTQYF
TRBV28	-	TRBJ1-5	CASSLNSLGGAVNSNQPQHF
TRBV6-5	-	TRBJ1-1	CASSYDRSRVEAFF
TRBV6-6	TRBD1	TRBJ1-4	CASNDRGRNEKLFF
TRBV29-1	TRBD2	TRBJ2-1	CSVLRAGLAFPEQFF
TRBV2	TRBD1	TRBJ2-1	CASKDRGMANEQFF
TRBV24-1	-	TRBJ1-5	CATARGNQPQHF
TRBV30	-	TRBJ2-1	CAWSSANTYNEQFF
TRBV6-5	TRBD2	TRBJ2-7	CASSKTSGTYEQYF